This is a list of T cell receptor beta chains from one sample in a study of CD8+ T cells in alopecia areata. Profiled with immunoSEQ multiplex PCR; TCRdb holds only in-frame clones, not every one. The top ten clones hold around 1.2% of a sample with hundreds of thousands of clones, approximately 61% of them seen once. The specimen comprised CD4+ T cells sorted from blood, sampled at week 0. The receptors shown here come from a human donor with alopecia areata. CDR3s include the opening cysteine and the closing phenylalanine or tryptophan. D genes are given only for firm matches. A row's size may be missing; if present it is once, few, many or a size class.

TRBJ1-1,TRBD1,few,TRBV29-1,CSVEQGAGNTEAFF,TGCAGCGTGGAACAGGGGGCAGGGAACACTGAAGCTTTCTTT
TRBJ2-7,TRBD1,-,TRBV6-5,CASTSGQAYEQYF,TGTGCCAGCACCTCGGGACAGGCCTACGAGCAGTACTTC
TRBJ2-3,-,-,TRBV7-3,CASSLDSSTDTQYF,TGTGCCAGCAGCCTAGACAGTAGCACAGATACGCAGTATTTT
TRBJ1-6,-,few,TRBV27,CASRTHSLIPLHF,TGTGCCAGCAGGACACACTCGCTCATACCCCTCCACTTT
TRBJ2-7,-,-,TRBV5-6,CASSSRGPGEQYF,TGTGCCAGCAGCTCCAGGGGTCCAGGCGAGCAGTACTTC
TRBJ2-5,TRBD2,-,TRBV6-1,CASKRSGGAGETQYF,TGTGCCAGCAAGCGGAGCGGGGGGGCCGGGGAGACCCAGTACTTC
TRBJ1-6,TRBD1,-,TRBV5-4,CASSLEGAWSPLHF,TGTGCCAGCAGCTTAGAGGGGGCATGGTCACCCCTCCACTTT
TRBJ2-7,TRBD1,-,TRBV7-9,CASSGTVQYF,TGTGCCAGCAGCGGGACAGTCCAGTACTTC
TRBJ2-3,-,-,TRBV10-2,CASSDVGNGDTQYF,TGCGCCAGCAGTGATGTCGGGAACGGGGATACGCAGTATTTT
TRBJ2-5,-,-,TRBV15,CATSRYQETQYF,TGTGCCACCAGCAGGTACCAAGAGACCCAGTACTTC
TRBJ2-4,TRBD2,-,TRBV9,CASSVVASGAKNIQYF,TGTGCCAGCAGCGTAGTGGCTAGCGGGGCTAAAAACATTCAGTACTTC
TRBJ2-1,TRBD2,-,TRBV7-9,CASSLDGLAGNEQFF,TGTGCCAGCAGCTTAGACGGACTAGCGGGCAATGAGCAGTTCTTC
TRBJ1-6,TRBD1,once,TRBV5-1,CASSLGQGPSPLHF,TGCGCCAGCAGCTTGGGACAGGGACCCTCACCCCTCCACTTT
TRBJ2-2,-,few,TRBV29-1,CSAREGGTGELFF,TGCAGCGCCCGAGAGGGGGGCACCGGGGAGCTGTTTTTT
TRBJ1-1,-,-,TRBV6-5,CASSYSAGRTEAFF,TGTGCCAGCAGTTACTCGGCAGGGAGGACTGAAGCTTTCTTT
TRBJ1-3,-,-,TRBV30,CAWRPGIGNTIYF,TGTGCCTGGAGGCCTGGGATCGGAAACACCATATATTTT
TRBJ2-3,-,few,TRBV27,CASSWGKTTDTQYF,TGTGCCAGCAGTTGGGGGAAAACCACAGATACGCAGTATTTT
TRBJ2-7,-,-,TRBV4-1,CASSQKPGLTYEQYF,TGCGCCAGCAGCCAAAAGCCTGGACTGACCTACGAGCAGTACTTC
TRBJ1-6,-,-,TRBV27,CASSFSQAPLHF,TGTGCCAGCAGCTTCAGTCAGGCACCCCTCCACTTT
TRBJ2-3,-,-,TRBV2,CASSFDRYTQYF,TGTGCCAGCAGCTTCGACAGGTATACGCAGTATTTT
TRBJ2-2,-,-,TRBV2,CATSSRGTGELFF,TGTGCCACCTCGTCCAGGGGAACCGGGGAGCTGTTTTTT
TRBJ2-1,-,-,TRBV15,CATSRDRVEQFF,TGTGCCACCAGCAGAGATCGTGTTGAGCAGTTCTTC
TRBJ2-5,-,many,TRBV5-6,CASSPRGEETQYF,TGTGCCAGCAGCCCGAGGGGGGAAGAGACCCAGTACTTC
TRBJ2-2,-,-,TRBV7-2,CASSLPGLPNTGELFF,TGTGCCAGCAGCCTACCAGGACTTCCGAACACCGGGGAGCTGTTTTTT
TRBJ2-3,-,-,TRBV5-1,CASSLEGRSAQYF,TGCGCCAGCAGCTTGGAGGGACGATCCGCGCAGTATTTT
TRBJ1-5,-,-,TRBV30,CAWRGPSPNQPQHF,TGTGCCTGGAGGGGGCCAAGCCCTAATCAGCCCCAGCATTTT
TRBJ2-1,TRBD1,few,TRBV29-1,CSARSGTGGFDEQFF,TGCAGCGCACGCTCCGGGACAGGGGGATTCGATGAGCAGTTCTTC
TRBJ1-5,TRBD1,-,TRBV2,CASSAVGRQGSNQPQHF,TGTGCCAGCAGCGCCGTCGGCCGACAGGGCTCCAATCAGCCCCAGCATTTT
TRBJ1-5,TRBD1,-,TRBV5-6,CASSLRAGGANIQPQHF,TGTGCCAGCAGCTTGCGCGCAGGGGGAGCTAACATTCAGCCCCAGCATTTT
TRBJ1-1,-,-,TRBV30,CAWNRPAEAFF,TGTGCCTGGAACAGGCCGGCTGAAGCTTTCTTT
TRBJ2-7,TRBD1,-,TRBV7-2,CASSLDRGREQYF,TGTGCCAGCAGCCTGGACAGGGGGCGCGAGCAGTACTTC
TRBJ2-1,-,-,TRBV5-4,CASSYYNEQFF,TGTGCCAGCAGTTACTACAATGAGCAGTTCTTC
TRBJ1-2,TRBD1,-,TRBV7-9,CASSLGDRDRGYTF,TGTGCCAGCAGCTTAGGAGACAGGGACCGCGGCTACACCTTC
TRBJ2-7,TRBD1,-,TRBV7-9,CASSSPGQGSYEQYF,TGTGCCAGCAGCTCTCCGGGACAGGGAAGTTACGAGCAGTACTTC
TRBJ1-6,-,-,TRBV7-9,CASSRQVPLHF,TGTGCCAGCAGCCGACAGGTTCCCCTCCACTTT
TRBJ2-1,TRBD1,few,TRBV5-1,CASSDPGQGSYNEQFF,TGCGCCAGCAGCGATCCGGGACAGGGGTCCTACAATGAGCAGTTCTTC
TRBJ1-2,-,-,TRBV20-1,CSAYRDGYTF,TGCAGTGCTTACAGAGATGGCTACACCTTC
TRBJ1-2,-,-,TRBV30,CAWSVLRESGYTF,TGTGCCTGGAGTGTACTCAGGGAGTCTGGCTACACCTTC
TRBJ2-7,-,-,TRBV7-9,CASSLVRDPVEQYF,TGTGCCAGCAGCTTAGTTCGGGATCCCGTCGAGCAGTACTTC
TRBJ2-2,-,-,TRBV29-1,CSVEGGTFGSGELFF,TGCAGCGTTGAAGGCGGGACTTTCGGGAGCGGGGAGCTGTTTTTT
TRBJ2-1,TRBD2,few,TRBV5-1,CASSGLAGVNEQFF,TGCGCCAGCAGCGGGCTAGCGGGGGTCAATGAGCAGTTCTTC
TRBJ1-2,TRBD1,few,TRBV30,CAWRVDRGVSYGYTF,TGTGCCTGGAGAGTAGACAGGGGGGTTTCGTATGGCTACACCTTC
TRBJ2-7,-,once,TRBV29-1,CSVYPGTVVGEQYF,TGCAGCGTTTACCCGGGGACCGTTGTTGGCGAGCAGTACTTC
TRBJ2-5,TRBD1,few,TRBV29-1,CSVAQGAYETQYF,TGCAGCGTTGCTCAGGGGGCGTACGAGACCCAGTACTTC
TRBJ2-5,-,-,TRBV7-8,CASSFREFGETQYF,TGTGCCAGCAGCTTCAGGGAATTCGGGGAGACCCAGTACTTC
TRBJ2-6,-,-,TRBV5-6,CASSLDGRGANVLTF,TGTGCCAGCAGCTTGGATGGTCGGGGGGCCAACGTCCTGACTTTC
TRBJ1-2,-,-,TRBV2,CASSESVNYGYTF,TGTGCCAGCAGTGAATCCGTGAACTATGGCTACACCTTC